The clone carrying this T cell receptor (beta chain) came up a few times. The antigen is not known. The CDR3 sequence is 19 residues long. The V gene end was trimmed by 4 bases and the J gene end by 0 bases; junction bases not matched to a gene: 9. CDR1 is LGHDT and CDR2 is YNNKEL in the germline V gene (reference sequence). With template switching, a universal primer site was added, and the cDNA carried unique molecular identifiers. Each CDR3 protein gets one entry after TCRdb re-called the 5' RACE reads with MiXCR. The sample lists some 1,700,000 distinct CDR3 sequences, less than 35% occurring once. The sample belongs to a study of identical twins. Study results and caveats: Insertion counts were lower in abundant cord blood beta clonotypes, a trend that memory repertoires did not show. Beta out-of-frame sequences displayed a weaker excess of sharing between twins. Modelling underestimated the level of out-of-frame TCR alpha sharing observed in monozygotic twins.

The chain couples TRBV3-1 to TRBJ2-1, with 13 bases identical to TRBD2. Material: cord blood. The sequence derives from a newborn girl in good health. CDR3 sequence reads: CASSPRTSGGYSSYNEQFF. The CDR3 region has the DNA TGTGCCAGCAGCCCTCGGACTAGCGGGGGTTACAGCTCCTACAATGAGCAGTTCTTC.